These 11 T cell receptor beta chains originate from one sample sequenced in a study of Graves' ophthalmopathy and Graves' hyperthyroidism. As the template, RNA transcripts were used to amplify TCR beta CDR3 regions. Second-round multiplex PCR came after a first-round RT-PCR that employed HTBI primers. MiXCR was run by TCRdb on the multiplex PCR reads, yielding one entry per CDR3 protein. The profile shows 600,000 to 950,000 distinct CDR3 sequences, 40% of them singletons. The sample comprised peripheral blood. The receptors here all came from an adult man with Graves' ophthalmopathy.

The V call is TRBV9, the J call TRBJ1-1; D is unresolved. The V gene lost 0 bases and the J gene lost 5 bases, with 8 bases spanning the gap. This CDR3 region has 13 residues. CDR1 is SGDLS, CDR2 YYNGEE, per germline. CDR3 loop: CASSVGLVTEAFF. The CDR3, as DNA: TGTGCCAGCAGCGTAGGTCTTGTGACTGAAGCTTTCTTT.

A note on this clonotype: Relative to the germline gene, one junction end is altered; a read error may explain this. The chain employs TRBV20-1 and TRBJ1-1; no firm D call. This CDR3 is built from 15 residues. Germline CDR1 is DFQATT and CDR2 is SNEGSKA (reference sequence). This CDR3 reads CNARDWRLGNTEAFF. In DNA form, the CDR3 reads TGCAATGCTAGAGACTGGCGGCTCGGAAACACTGAAGCTTTCTTT.

A note on this clonotype: One end of the junction fails to match germline, which may point to a read error. The chain is built from TRBV10-3 and TRBJ2-7; D is perhaps TRBD1 (6 bases). The CDR3 has 15 amino acids. The germline V gene has CDR1 ENHRY and CDR2 SYGVKD. DNA for the CDR3: TGTGCCAGCAGTTACTTGGCAGGGGAACGCTACGAGCAGTACTTC. The encoded protein is CASSYLAGERYEQYF.

The chain has TRBV9 and TRBJ1-3; a weak D match, TRBD1 (6 bases). Looked up from germline, CDR1 is SGDLS and CDR2 is YYNGEE. The CDR3 contains 16 residues. The germline V and J ends were trimmed by 4 bases and 3 bases, with 17 bases remaining between them. The CDR3 is CASSREDSRIGNTIYF. The CDR3 DNA follows: TGTGCCAGCAGCAGGGAGGACAGCCGTATTGGAAACACCATATATTTT.

This sequence joins TRBV12-3 or TRBV12-4 and TRBJ2-7, with D possibly being TRBD1 or TRBD2 (6 bases each). Trimming pared 5 bases from V and 1 base from J, leaving 9 bases between. This CDR3 spans 13 amino acids. CDR3 amino acids: CASSTGASYEQYF. The CDR3, as DNA: TGTGCCAGCAGTACGGGGGCGTCCTACGAGCAGTACTTC.

J is TRBJ1-6 and V is TRBV29-1; TRBD1 is a possible D gene (6 bases). The V end lost 6 bases, the J end lost 7 bases, and 10 bases lay between the germline ends. CDR1 and CDR2 (germline): SQVTM, ANQGSEA. CDR3 length: 12 amino acids. For the CDR3, the DNA is TGCAGCGTGGACAGAGGGAATTCACCCCTCCACTTT. It translates to CSVDRGNSPLHF.

This clonotype was observed a handful of times. The chain carries TRBV11-2 and TRBJ1-1; 7 bases fit TRBD1. The germline V gene encodes CDR1 SGHAT and CDR2 FQNNGV. Unmatched junction bases numbered 10, after V lost 5 bases and J lost 4 bases. The length of the CDR3 is 15 residues. The CDR3 DNA is TGTGCCAGCAGCCCTCGGACAGGTTGGCTCACTGAAGCTTTCTTT. Residues: CASSPRTGWLTEAFF.

This clonotype was counted ten times or more. The V gene is TRBV15, the J gene TRBJ1-1; the D is unclear. The CDR3 length is 15 residues. Germline values: CDR1 LNHNV, CDR2 YYDKDF (reference sequence). V dropped 3 bases and J dropped 1 base, with 12 bases sitting between them. CDR3 nucleotides: TGTGCCACCAGCAGGGACCGAGGGTCGAACACTGAAGCTTTCTTT. It codes for CATSRDRGSNTEAFF.

This chain joins TRBV10-3 and TRBJ2-3, with D perhaps matching TRBD1 (5 bases). Germline CDR1 is ENHRY and CDR2 is SYGVKD. V shed 2 bases and J shed 3 bases, with 12 bases lying between them. CDR3 length: 15 residues. The CDR3 region has the DNA TGTGCCATCAGTGAGGCCAGGGCCCAAACAGATACGCAGTATTTT. Protein sequence: CAISEARAQTDTQYF.

The chain employs TRBV28 and TRBJ1-4, with 11 nucleotides matching TRBD1. CDR1 and CDR2 (germline): MDHEN, SYDVKM. CDR3 length: 13 residues. V lost 10 bases to trimming and J lost 8 bases; unmatched junction nucleotides: 6. CDR3 sequence reads: CATTGTGGEKLFF. The CDR3 bases are TGTGCCACCACCGGGACAGGGGGGGAAAAACTGTTTTTT.

CDR3 region: CASSEQGNHQYEQYF. Here the CDR3 DNA reads TGTGCCAGCAGTGAACAGGGAAATCATCAGTACGAGCAGTACTTC. The chain is built from TRBV25-1 and TRBJ2-7; TRBD1 is a possible D gene (5 bases). This CDR3 spans 15 amino acids. Germline V gene lookup returns CDR1 MGHDK and CDR2 SYGVNS. V lost 2 bases and J 4 bases, leaving 15 bases between the germline ends.